This T cell receptor (beta chain) derives from a study of T cell responses to AZD1222 COVID-19 vaccine. This clone was counted only a few times. Its matching antigen is unknown. The CDR3 extends over 11 amino acids. V was clipped by 3 bases and J by 4 bases, with 2 bases between them. Per the germline V gene, CDR1 is KGHDR and CDR2 is SFDVKD. The repertoire was sequenced with immunoSEQ multiplex PCR; TCRdb's copy has only in-frame clones and lacks some. The repertoire holds about 120,000 clones, with 80% to 90% as singletons. General study points: Spike-specific TCR breadth and depth both grew after two AZD1222 doses. Only a handful of people who got AZD1222 tested seropositive at baseline.

The V call is TRBV24-1, the J call TRBJ1-2; D not resolved. The sample was peripheral blood, taken on day 0 of MenACWY control vaccination. The sequence was collected from an adult in good health. CDR3 bases: TGTGCCACCAGTGATCCCTATGGCTACACCTTC. Protein: CATSDPYGYTF.